These 15 T cell receptor beta chains were all obtained from the same sample, sequenced in a study of blood T cell repertoires in COVID-19. Sequenced by immunoSEQ multiplex PCR; TCRdb stores in-frame clones only, minus some. The repertoire includes about 55,000 clones, roughly nine tenths of them detected once, and approximately 6.2% sits in the top ten. Sequencing was carried out using peripheral blood. Receptor source: a man aged 40-55 years with acute or convalescent COVID-19.

The rearrangement links TRBV24-1 to TRBJ2-1; no definite D call. Trimming removed 3 bases from V and 8 bases from J, with 10 bases in between. Per the germline V gene, CDR1 is KGHDR and CDR2 is SFDVKD. The CDR3 loop spans 13 amino acids. In DNA, the CDR3 is TGTGCCACCAGTGATGTCCTGTTCCATGAGCAGTTCTTC. Translating gives CATSDVLFHEQFF.

As to this clone: The identical CDR3 is also encoded by other nucleotide sequences in the sample. The chain combines TRBV29-1 with TRBJ1-1; the D is unclear. There are 11 residues in the CDR3. Trimming removed 5 bases at V and 0 bases at J, with 4 bases between. Germline V lookup: CDR1 SQVTM, CDR2 ANQGSEA. In DNA form, the CDR3 reads TGCAGCGTTTTATTGAACACTGAAGCTTTCTTT. Translating gives CSVLLNTEAFF.

The chain carries TRBV14 and TRBJ1-3; no clear D gene. This CDR3 has 16 amino acids. The V gene's germline CDR1 is SGHDN and CDR2 FVKESK. Trimming pared 0 bases from V and 0 bases from J, leaving 9 bases between. The CDR3 reads CASSQDLAVSGNTIYF. CDR3 in DNA: TGTGCCAGCAGCCAAGATCTCGCGGTCTCTGGAAACACCATATATTTT.

V gene TRBV27 combines with J gene TRBJ2-7; 8 bases are shared with TRBD2. This CDR3 contains 13 residues. Germline loops: CDR1 MNHEY, CDR2 SMNVEV (reference sequence). V was clipped by 6 bases and J by 0 bases; unmatched bases: 1. CDR3 DNA sequence: TGTGCCAGCAGAAGCGGGAGCTCCTACGAGCAGTACTTC. Encoded protein: CASRSGSSYEQYF.

This chain links TRBV11-3 with TRBJ1-3; D call uncertain. There are 12 residues in the CDR3. V shed 4 bases and J shed 4 bases, with 5 bases lying between them. CDR1 and CDR2 (germline): SGHNT, YENEEA. The chain's CDR3 is CASSSRGNTIYF. CDR3 DNA: TGTGCCAGCAGCTCGCGGGGAAACACCATATATTTT.

The chain links TRBV28 to TRBJ1-2, with TRBD1 as a possible D gene (5 bases). Germline loops: CDR1 MDHEN, CDR2 SYDVKM. Trimming took off 6 bases at V and 3 bases at J, with 11 bases between the two ends. CDR3 length equals 13 residues. The CDR3 protein is CASRPDSYYGYTF. For the CDR3, the DNA is TGTGCCAGCAGACCCGACAGTTACTATGGCTACACCTTC.

CDR3 loop: CASGPLPYNEQFF. DNA for the CDR3: TGTGCCAGCGGTCCGCTACCCTACAATGAGCAGTTCTTC. The chain combines TRBV6-5 with TRBJ2-1; unclear D gene. The germline V and J ends were trimmed by 8 bases and 2 bases, with 10 bases remaining between them. CDR1 is MNHEY and CDR2 is SVGAGI in the germline V gene. The CDR3 runs to 13 residues.

The chain uses TRBV9 and TRBJ1-2; unclear D gene. The CDR3 consists of 12 residues. Trimming stripped 1 base from V and 2 bases from J, with 3 bases between. CDR1 and CDR2 from the germline V gene are SGDLS and YYNGEE. This CDR3 is CASSVSNYGYTF. CDR3 coding DNA: TGTGCCAGCAGCGTATCGAACTATGGCTACACCTTC.

The rearrangement joins TRBV5-1 to TRBJ2-7, with D uncertain. Deletions cut 1 base from V and 6 bases from J, with 11 bases between. Germline V gene lookup returns CDR1 SGHRS and CDR2 YFSETQ. The CDR3 is made up of 13 amino acids. The CDR3, as DNA: TGCGCCAGCAGCTTGCCCCTTGGCGGCGAGCAGTACTTC. Translating it yields CASSLPLGGEQYF. The whole variable domain, filled in from reference TRBV5-1 and TRBJ2-7, reads KAGVTQTPRYLIKTRGQQVTLSCSPISGHRSVSWYQQTPGQGLQFLFEYFSETQRNKGNFPGRFSGRQFSNSRSEMNVSTLELGDSALYLCASSLPLGGEQYFGPGTRLTVT.

A single count supports this clone. The J gene is TRBJ2-3, the V gene TRBV11-2, with TRBD1 matching 8 bases. The CDR3 is 18 residues long. J gave up 1 base and V 1 base, and 10 bases lay outside the gene matches. Germline CDR1 SGHAT, CDR2 FQNNGV. Here the CDR3 DNA reads TGTGCCAGCAGCTTAGTAGGAGGGGCAGGGGGCCGCACAGATACGCAGTATTTT. It codes for CASSLVGGAGGRTDTQYF.

The rearrangement links TRBV10-3 to TRBJ1-3; D remains unclear. The CDR3 contains 12 residues. The ends were cut back, 5 bases at V and 1 base at J, with 3 bases in the middle. Germline V gene sequence: CDR1 ENHRY, CDR2 SYGVKD. The CDR3: CAISHSGNTIYF. CDR3 nucleotide sequence: TGTGCCATCAGTCATTCTGGAAACACCATATATTTT.

The rearrangement links TRBV10-3 to TRBJ2-2; D gene uncertain. The V gene lost 2 bases and the J gene lost 2 bases, with 6 bases spanning the gap. The CDR3 extends over 14 amino acids. The germline gives CDR1 ENHRY, CDR2 SYGVKD. CDR3 sequence: CAISEALNTGELFF. CDR3 DNA: TGTGCCATCAGTGAGGCGTTAAACACCGGGGAGCTGTTTTTT.

The chain is built from TRBV5-1 and TRBJ2-5, with 8 bases matching TRBD1. The length of the CDR3 is 14 residues. The germline V gene has CDR1 SGHRS and CDR2 YFSETQ. V shed 1 base and J 4 bases; nucleotides not matched to a gene: 3. CDR3 loop: CASSLQGAGETQYF. In nucleotides, the CDR3 is TGCGCCAGCAGCTTGCAGGGGGCAGGAGAGACCCAGTACTTC.

The chain uses TRBV7-2 and TRBJ2-7, with 8 bases fitting TRBD2. CDR1 is SGHTA, CDR2 FQGNSA, per germline. The CDR3 length is 15 residues. V lost 1 base to trimming and J lost 5 bases; unmatched junction nucleotides: 7. This CDR3 is CASSLEASGFNEQYF. The CDR3 nucleotides read TGTGCCAGCAGCTTAGAGGCTAGCGGGTTCAACGAGCAGTACTTC.

The chain employs TRBV20-1 and TRBJ2-1, with 8 bases lining up with TRBD1. The CDR3 spans 14 residues. The V gene end was trimmed by 3 bases and the J gene end by 6 bases; junction bases not matched to a gene: 7. Germline V gives CDR1 DFQATT, CDR2 SNEGSKA (reference sequence). CDR3 amino acids: CSASSDRASNEQFF. The DNA of the CDR3 is TGCAGTGCTAGTTCGGACAGGGCAAGCAATGAGCAGTTCTTC.